This TCR beta chain was identified during a study of monozygotic twins with inflammatory bowel disease. The CDR3 is 17 amino acids. Germline assignment: CDR1 SEHNR and CDR2 FQNEAQ (reference sequence). Template-switch reactions added UMIs with a 6-nucleotide sample barcode. From its re-call of the 5' RACE reads, TCRdb lists each CDR3 protein once, without DNA. The sample totals roughly 200,000 distinct CDR3 sequences. Study-level results: Lower TCRbeta diversity (inverse Simpson) was seen in IBD patients than in healthy co-twins. The sharing of clonotypes with others was lower in IBD patients than in healthy twins, especially with disease activity.

As concerns this clonotype: The target antigen is unknown.

The V gene is TRBV7-9, the J gene TRBJ2-1; TCRdb proposes TRBD2, but this gene call is untestable without DNA. This TCR derives from a human donor with ulcerative colitis or Crohn's disease, or a healthy co-twin of an affected twin (not recorded which). Sequenced: blood. CDR3 protein: CASSRMLAGGRYNEQFF.